This T cell receptor (beta chain) was observed in a study of shared clonotypes between healthy human individuals. Whole-study results and caveats: A handful of donors held approximately 4.5% of naive CD4 clonotypes in common. Sorted-subset sequencing, rarefaction showed, was incomplete despite large depth.

Of note for this clone: Its target is not known.

The V end lost 1 base, the J end lost 2 bases, and 12 bases lay between the germline ends. CDR3 length: 16 residues. In germline, CDR1 is SGDLS, CDR2 YYNGEE. Clones were read by immunoSEQ multiplex PCR, and TCRdb kept only the in-frame ones, dropping some. The repertoire has hundreds of thousands of clones, about 80% of them found once; the top ten carry about 1.8%. The specimen was memory CD4+ T cells sorted from blood. Subset specified: CD45RA-negative fraction. The TCR sequence derives from a woman between 25 and 40 years old in good health. V usage is TRBV9 and J usage is TRBJ2-2, with D unresolved. CDR3: CASSVQPADNTGELFF. The CDR3, as DNA: TGTGCCAGCAGCGTACAGCCAGCCGACAACACCGGGGAGCTGTTTTTT.